This TCR beta chain was obtained from a study of T cells in Graves' hyperthyroidism and ophthalmopathy. Whole-study results and caveats: Most thyroid clonotypes that were expanded above 0.001 also turned up in blood.

This clonotype has at least ten counts. Its antigen is undetermined. Diagnosis of hyperthyroidism was new in patients aged 18 to 65, and its duration was under 2 months. Each diagnosis was grounded in clinical symptoms, serum thyroxine and TRAb, thyroid ultrasound, and orbital computed tomography. There were TCR beta CDR3 regions amplified from RNA transcripts. First-round RT-PCR of the TCR CDR3 relied on the HTBI primer set. From the multiplex PCR reads, TCRdb called clonotypes with MiXCR, one entry per CDR3 protein. The sample consists of nearly 600,000 distinct CDR3 sequences, about 14% of them appearing once. Trimming cost V 6 bases and J 4 bases; bases outside gene matches: 3. The CDR3 is 13 residues long. Germline loops: CDR1 MDHEN, CDR2 SYDVKM.

This sequence was found in a woman aged 30 to 39 with Graves' hyperthyroidism that later progressed to Graves' ophthalmopathy. Sequenced: blood. This chain links TRBV28 with TRBJ1-2; 9 bases agree with TRBD1. The CDR3 here is CASRDRGPYGYTF. In DNA form, the CDR3 reads TGTGCCAGCAGGGACAGGGGACCCTATGGCTACACCTTC.